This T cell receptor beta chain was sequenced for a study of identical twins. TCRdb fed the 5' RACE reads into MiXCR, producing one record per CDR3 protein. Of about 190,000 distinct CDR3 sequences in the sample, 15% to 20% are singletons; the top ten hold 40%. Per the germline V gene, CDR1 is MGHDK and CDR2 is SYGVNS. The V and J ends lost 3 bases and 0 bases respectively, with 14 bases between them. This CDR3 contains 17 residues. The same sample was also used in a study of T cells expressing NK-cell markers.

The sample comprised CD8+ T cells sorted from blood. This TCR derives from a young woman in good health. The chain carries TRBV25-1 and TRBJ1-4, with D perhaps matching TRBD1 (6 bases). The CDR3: CASSDHLRGATNEKLFF. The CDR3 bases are TGTGCCAGCAGTGACCACCTCAGGGGTGCAACTAATGAAAAACTGTTTTTT.